This T cell receptor (beta chain) is drawn from a study of early T cells in non-severe SARS-CoV-2 infection. Study-level findings and limits: CD4 and private specificities were missed by VDJdb matching, which favored anti-spike CD8 responses.

TCRdb re-called the 5' RACE reads with MiXCR, one entry per CDR3 protein. Of approximately 38,000 distinct CDR3 sequences listed, 4.1% are singletons. This CDR3 has 15 amino acids. The germline CDR1 and CDR2 sequences are MRHNA and SNTAGT. After removal of 4 bases from V and 5 bases from J, the junction contained 4 bases not matched to a gene. At least ten counts were recorded for this clonotype. Its antigen is as yet unknown. Sequenced sample: whole blood. This receptor was identified in an adult who was a healthcare worker with PCR-confirmed SARS-CoV-2 infection or an uninfected control (not recorded which). The rearrangement uses TRBV6-4 and TRBJ2-1; 11 bases are shared with TRBD2. The CDR3 DNA reads TGTGCCAGCAGTGCCGCTAGCGGGGGGAACAATGAGCAGTTCTTC. It is translated as CASSAASGGNNEQFF.